This TCR beta chain was recovered during a study of CD8 T cells in ankylosing spondylitis (dated by TCRdb to the late 2010s). About the full investigation: The study profiled T cell receptor beta repertoires in healthy donors and ankylosing spondylitis patients to find disease-linked TCR variants. In total, the full study cohort was made up of roughly 110 healthy donors and 25 ankylosing spondylitis patients. Samples of peripheral blood were taken, and for ankylosing spondylitis patients, synovial fluid was collected as well.

According to the germline V gene, CDR1 reads SGHRS and CDR2 reads YFSETQ. V sheds 1 base and J sheds 0 bases, leaving 12 bases between their ends. Including the terminal cysteine and phenylalanine, the CDR3 comprises 16 residues. Only the CDR3 DNA stays, 48 bases, in frame from base 1. This sample was sequenced with an Illumina HiSeq 2500. Quantitative 5'-RACE with molecular barcodes was used to prepare TCR beta libraries. The original pipeline was this. A new computational method, built on a probabilistic model of VDJ rearrangement, was used to identify disease-linked TCR variants. Through fastp at Q25 and MiXCR, TCRdb rebuilt clones from the public reads, retaining in-frame beta chains. One record per CDR3 amino acid sequence lists the most common genes and DNA. The V and J calls were determined by TCRdb, not by the authors. This sample is represented by approximately 88,000 distinct CDR3 sequences; about 8.8% of them were singletons. The ten largest account for roughly 5% of the sample.

This clonotype was seen at least ten times. Its antigen is unknown. No clone much larger than this one lies a single base away; base qualities are absent. Study-wide conclusions, independent of this receptor: Blood from ankylosing spondylitis patients appeared to be characterized by a TCR beta motif made up of seven or eight highly homologous amino acid variants. The disease-linked clones were reported to be significantly enriched in matched synovial fluid samples from ankylosing spondylitis patients. Some motif variants were previously reported in synovial fluid and blood of reactive arthritis patients, suggesting common disease-initiation mechanisms. A CD8+ phenotype was shown by the disease-linked clones, which were found at relatively low frequencies in peripheral blood.

Sample: blood, either unsorted or a sorted T cell fraction (not recorded which). The V and J genes are TRBV5-1 and TRBJ2-3, and perhaps TRBD2 as D gene, on 5 matching bases. This TCR was sampled from a male donor with ankylosing spondylitis or in good health (not recorded which). This receptor has the CDR3 CASSLSGRPSTDTQYF. The DNA reads TGCGCCAGCAGCTTGAGCGGACGACCTAGCACAGATACGCAGTATTTT. Joined to the reference TRBV5-1 and TRBJ2-3 proteins, this CDR3 gives the full variable domain: KAGVTQTPRYLIKTRGQQVTLSCSPISGHRSVSWYQQTPGQGLQFLFEYFSETQRNKGNFPGRFSGRQFSNSRSEMNVSTLELGDSALYLCASSLSGRPSTDTQYFGPGTRLTVL.